This record looks at one TCR beta chain sequence and its context. Its matching antigen is unknown. This sample stems from a study of persistence of HIV-infected CD4 T cells. Study as a whole: Up to roughly 180 mL blood was drawn at multiple time points; two donors had single-time leukapheresis. The study's findings and limits: TCRbeta richness was lower in CMV- and Gag-responding cells than in anti-CD3/anti-CD28-responding cells.

Trimming pared 4 bases from V and 9 bases from J, leaving 12 bases between. This CDR3 has 13 amino acids. Germline CDR1 and CDR2: SGHAT and FQDESV (reference sequence). The immunoSEQ assay was version 4, run in survey mode. Here immunoSEQ multiplex PCR was the method, and the copy in TCRdb shows in-frame clones only, minus some. The sample shows roughly 60,000 clones, just under 75% of them seen only once. Cells were stimulated with overlapping HIV-1 Gag 15-mer peptides. Memory cells lacking CD40L and CD69 with high CD45RO were sorted. Anti-CD28/CD49d costimulation, CD40-blocking antibody and enfuvirtide were given to CD8-depleted PBMCs for about 17 hours.

The sequence was collected from an adult man with HIV who was CMV-seropositive. This chain uses TRBV11-1 with TRBJ2-2; no firm D call. The specimen comprised CD4+ T cells sorted from PBMCs after 18-hour stimulation, sampled from a patient who received antiretroviral therapy. CDR3 protein: CASSSSTTRELFF. The CDR3 DNA is TGTGCCAGCAGCTCTTCCACAACCCGGGAGCTGTTTTTT.